A selection of T cell receptor beta chains follows, all from one sample in a study of CD8 T cells in Susac syndrome. TCRdb reprocessed the immunoSEQ multiplex PCR reads via MiXCR and lists one record per CDR3 protein. The profile shows approximately 300,000 distinct CDR3 sequences, around 85% of them singletons. What was sequenced was CD8+ T cells from PBMCs. All receptors come from a human donor with multiple sclerosis. Both conserved end residues are part of each CDR3.

v_call,j_call,cdr3_aa
TRBV12-3/TRBV12-4,TRBJ2-1,CASSLAAGGPGEQFF
TRBV7-9,TRBJ1-4,CASRSSWEQLNEKLFF
TRBV18,TRBJ1-4,CATFPEMGEKLFF
TRBV27,TRBJ1-1,CASWWATEAFF
TRBV13,TRBJ1-2,CASSVRGTYGYTF
TRBV5-1,TRBJ2-1,CASSLAGRGSYNEQFF
TRBV7-9,TRBJ2-7,CASSGLAFPEQYF
TRBV19,TRBJ2-7,CASSYGTGGYEQYF
TRBV7-2,TRBJ2-3,CASSLGGRGLTDTQYF
TRBV3-1,TRBJ2-7,CASSPTAASAPEQYF
TRBV5-6,TRBJ2-1,CASSLFGTGNYNEQFF
TRBV12-3/TRBV12-4,TRBJ2-7,CASKPTETYEQYF
TRBV6-1,TRBJ1-1,CASRGGTAIPTEAFF
TRBV5-1,TRBJ1-5,CASSSPRQGTQNQPQHF
TRBV20-1,TRBJ2-7,CSPRGAGIEYEQYF
TRBV5-1,TRBJ1-1,CASSLSLQITEAFF
TRBV6-2/TRBV6-3,TRBJ2-7,CASSYSIGTPPGEQYF
TRBV5-6,TRBJ2-5,CASSLATGETQYF
TRBV21-1,TRBJ2-1,CASSTATSPTDNEQFF
TRBV27,TRBJ1-1,CASRTTGVDTEAFF
TRBV28,TRBJ2-1,CASSLYPSSTSSYNEQFF
TRBV25-1,TRBJ1-5,CASSLRSNQPQHF
TRBV20-1,TRBJ1-2,CSARDLDRNYGYTF
TRBV6-6,TRBJ1-2,CASSYLGQIYGYTF
TRBV7-9,TRBJ1-1,CASSLDLGGTEAFF
TRBV7-3,TRBJ1-1,CASSLIAGTDTEAFF
TRBV6-2/TRBV6-3,TRBJ2-1,CASNPGNEQFF
TRBV6-6,TRBJ2-1,CASSGTSGRGPFF
TRBV7-9,TRBJ2-7,CASSPEVTYEQYF
TRBV7-9,TRBJ2-1,CASSPSPTSVLDEQFF
TRBV7-2,TRBJ2-1,CASSLGLAGDYNEQFF
TRBV2,TRBJ1-2,CASTLTTGGEGYTF
TRBV13,TRBJ2-7,CASSPAGTSGRGGEQYF
TRBV28,TRBJ1-1,CASRPDLTMGVEAFF
TRBV7-8,TRBJ1-2,CASSAEQGEPGYTF
TRBV19,TRBJ2-1,CASSSTPWTDNEQFF
TRBV6-1,TRBJ1-1,CASSDRVETEAFF
TRBV12-3/TRBV12-4,TRBJ1-5,CASSIPPGQQNQYQPQHF
TRBV30,TRBJ2-3,CAWSVLDRAGDTQYF
TRBV2,TRBJ1-5,CASRRSGGYQPQHF
TRBV28,TRBJ2-2,CASSSGSGRGSYTGELFF
TRBV3-1,TRBJ2-1,CASSPLAGAINEQFF
TRBV20-1,TRBJ2-1,CSARERESSNEQFF
TRBV15,TRBJ2-3,CATSRRGITDTQYF
TRBV7-2,TRBJ1-3,CASSSQGEKGNTIYF
TRBV5-6,TRBJ2-1,CASKLAGVYEQFF
TRBV6-5,TRBJ2-2,CASSYSSGGAVGELFF
TRBV28,TRBJ1-5,CASSLIWGGQPQHF
TRBV7-6,TRBJ2-3,CASSLGSAGKLRTDTQYF
TRBV15,TRBJ2-7,CATSLLAGAYEQYF
TRBV7-9,TRBJ1-2,CASTQEDGYTF
TRBV20-1,TRBJ2-1,CSARDLGQGTYNEQFF